This TCR beta chain is from a study of T cell responses to AZD1222 COVID-19 vaccine. Looked up from germline, CDR1 is SGHVS and CDR2 is FNYEAQ. V dropped 5 bases and J dropped 7 bases, with 11 bases sitting between them. This CDR3 has 12 amino acids. Data came from immunoSEQ multiplex PCR; TCRdb stores just in-frame clones and leaves some out. The data contain 100,000 to 150,000 clones, 93% of them seen just once; the ten biggest clones take up around 5.9%. The source of this sequence is an adult in good health. The chain is built from TRBV7-6 and TRBJ2-5; D remains ambiguous. Sequences were derived from peripheral blood, sampled on day 0 of AZD1222 vaccination. The CDR3 loop reads CASSHPTGTQYF. The CDR3 bases are TGTGCCAGCAGCCACCCCACCGGGACCCAGTACTTC.